A single sample is the source of the 29 T cell receptor beta chains below, sequenced in a study of regulatory T cells in long-lasting Graves disease. TCR beta libraries were built with iRepertoire HTBI primers and Arm-PCR of CDR3 regions. TCRdb reprocessed the multiplex PCR reads with MiXCR, giving one entry per CDR3 protein. The sample yields about 620,000 distinct CDR3 sequences, roughly 15% seen once. Time point of the sample: newly diagnosed GD, antithyroid drugs for less than 3 months. The TCR library was made from RNA that had been extracted from PBMCs in TRIzol. The same data also contributed to another study, on T cells in Graves' hyperthyroidism and ophthalmopathy.

Sequenced material: peripheral blood mononuclear cells (PBMCs), taken at new diagnosis, from a patient treated with antithyroid drugs. The receptors originated from a young woman with Graves disease.

This clonotype has only a few counts. The V gene is TRBV6-2 or TRBV6-3, the J gene TRBJ2-2; D tentatively fits TRBD1 or TRBD2 (5 bases each). This CDR3 has 14 residues. V lost 4 bases and J lost 4, with 10 bases in between. The germline CDR1 and CDR2 sequences are MNHEY and SVGEGT. CDR3 region: CASSSTGTTGELFF. In DNA, the CDR3 is TGTGCCAGCAGTTCCACCGGGACCACCGGGGAGCTGTTTTTT.

This clonotype has only a few counts. The chain is built from TRBV7-9 and TRBJ1-3; D unresolved. The CDR3 sequence is 15 residues long. The germline CDR1 and CDR2 sequences are SEHNR and FQNEAQ (reference sequence). V dropped 5 bases and J dropped 1 base, with 12 bases sitting between them. The CDR3 region is CASSQRRESGNTIYF. The CDR3 nucleotides read TGTGCCAGCAGCCAGCGACGGGAGTCTGGAAACACCATATATTTT.

This clonotype has ten or more counts. The V and J genes are TRBV2 and TRBJ2-5; D possibly corresponds to TRBD2 (5 bases). The length of the CDR3 is 15 residues. Germline V gene lookup returns CDR1 SNHLY and CDR2 FYNNEI. V was clipped by 5 bases and J by 5 bases, with 18 bases between them. The CDR3 DNA is TGTGCCAGCAGTAAGGCTGGACTTTCCCGGGAGACCCAGTACTTC. Amino acids: CASSKAGLSRETQYF.

The chain couples TRBV7-9 to TRBJ1-1, with D perhaps TRBD1 (6 bases). Germline V gene sequence: CDR1 SEHNR, CDR2 FQNEAQ (reference sequence). V shed 4 bases and J shed 4 bases, with 16 bases lying between them. The CDR3 is 15 amino acids. In DNA, the CDR3 is TGTGCCAGCAGCTCCCCCTCAGGGGTTATCACTGAAGCTTTCTTT. This encodes CASSSPSGVITEAFF.

This clonotype was detected a few times. The genes are TRBV3-1 and TRBJ2-7; D ambiguous. The V end was cut by 0 bases, the J end by 3 bases, with 12 bases between. The germline V gene has CDR1 LGHDT and CDR2 YNNKEL (reference sequence). The CDR3 covers 15 residues. Written as DNA, the CDR3 is TGTGCCAGCAGCCAAGATCCCCAAAATGACTACGAGCAGTACTTC. It is translated as CASSQDPQNDYEQYF.

This clonotype was counted at least ten times. The chain is built from TRBV28 and TRBJ2-5, with a weak D call TRBD2 (6 bases). Germline CDR1 is MDHEN and CDR2 is SYDVKM. The CDR3 runs 19 residues. The V end was cut by 5 bases, the J end by 3 bases, with 28 bases between. The CDR3 region is CASSLPSGGAGHLKETQYF. As DNA, the CDR3 is TGTGCCAGCAGTCTCCCATCCGGGGGAGCCGGCCACCTGAAAGAGACCCAGTACTTC.

This clonotype was counted only a few times. The chain joins TRBV27 to TRBJ2-2; TRBD2 matches at 7 bases. The CDR3 runs to 17 residues. Trimming cost V 2 bases and J 3 bases; bases outside gene matches: 9. From germline, CDR1 is MNHEY and CDR2 SMNVEV (reference sequence). The CDR3 DNA is TGTGCCAGCAGTTTAAACCTAGCGGAGCTATACACCGGGGAGCTGTTTTTT. Translation: CASSLNLAELYTGELFF.

This clonotype was seen a few times. A read error may explain this, as a much larger clone is one base away. The chain has TRBV24-1 and TRBJ1-1, with D possibly being TRBD1 (6 bases). V lost 4 bases, J lost 5 bases, and 13 bases lay in between. CDR1 KGHDR and CDR2 SFDVKD come from the germline V gene. The CDR3 consists of 14 residues. CDR3 DNA: TGTGCCACCAGTGACAGGGCAGGGGCGACTGAAGCTTTCTTT. This sequence encodes CATSDRAGATEAFF.

As to this clonotype: This may come from a read error, since a much larger clone is one base off. J is TRBJ2-7 and V is TRBV27; 9 bases align to TRBD2. The CDR3 totals 15 residues. Germline loops: CDR1 MNHEY, CDR2 SMNVEV (reference sequence). The CDR3 coding sequence is TGTGCCAGCAGGAATAGCGGGAGTACTTACTACGACCAGTACTTC. Protein product: CASRNSGSTYYDQYF.

This clonotype was seen repeatedly, ten times or more. J is TRBJ2-1 and V is TRBV24-1; D remains ambiguous. This CDR3 has 16 residues. Between the trimmed V and J ends, which lost 0 bases and 4 bases, there was a span of 12 bases. The germline gives CDR1 KGHDR, CDR2 SFDVKD. CDR3 nucleotide sequence: TGTGCCACCAGTGATTTGGAGGCAGGTTCTTACAATGAGCAGTTCTTC. Translation: CATSDLEAGSYNEQFF.

This clonotype was counted between two and nine times. The gene calls are TRBV5-5 and TRBJ1-5, with 8 bases fitting TRBD1. V shed 4 bases and J 7 bases; nucleotides not matched to a gene: 13. Germline CDR1 SGHKS, CDR2 YYEKEE (reference sequence). The CDR3 sequence is 16 residues long. This chain's CDR3 is CASSTGTGGLRQPQHF. CDR3 bases: TGTGCCAGCAGCACCGGGACAGGAGGGCTGCGGCAGCCCCAGCATTTT.

The genes are TRBV9 and TRBJ2-2, with 7 bases aligning to TRBD2. Germline V gives CDR1 SGDLS, CDR2 YYNGEE. V lost 0 bases, J lost 1 base, and 9 bases stayed unmatched. This CDR3 is built from 18 residues. Written as DNA, the CDR3 is TGTGCCAGCAGCGTAGCGGGGGGAGCCCTCCTGAACACCGGGGAGCTGTTTTTT. The encoded protein is CASSVAGGALLNTGELFF.

The chain has TRBV28 and TRBJ1-5; a possible D gene is TRBD1 (5 bases). The CDR3 sequence is 15 residues long. CDR1 and CDR2 from the germline V gene are MDHEN and SYDVKM. Between the trimmed V and J ends, which lost 11 bases and 1 base, there was a span of 18 bases. The CDR3 sequence: CASAGWWGSNQPQHF. The CDR3 DNA is TGTGCCTCTGCGGGTTGGTGGGGGAGCAATCAGCCCCAGCATTTT.

This clonotype was detected many times. This rearrangement joins TRBV3-1 to TRBJ2-7; 9 nucleotides line up with TRBD2. The ends lost 1 base at V and 6 bases at J; junction bases unmatched: 7. The V gene's germline CDR1 is LGHDT and CDR2 YNNKEL (reference sequence). The CDR3 totals 15 residues. The CDR3 coding sequence is TGTGCCAGCAGCCAAGGGAAGGGACTAGCCTCCGAGCAGTACTTC. Amino acid sequence: CASSQGKGLASEQYF.

The chain employs TRBV6-1 and TRBJ2-7, with 7 bases that match TRBD1. CDR3 length: 19 residues. Germline V lookup: CDR1 MNHNS, CDR2 SASEGT. J gave up 4 bases and V 6 bases, and 24 bases lay outside the gene matches. The CDR3 is CASSDRDVFFSEKLYEQYF. CDR3 sequence (DNA): TGTGCCAGCAGCGACAGGGATGTGTTTTTCTCCGAGAAGCTTTACGAGCAGTACTTC.

The DNA of the CDR3 is TGTGCCTGGAGGAGACAGGGGGCCAGCTATGGCTACACCTTC. Its translation: CAWRRQGASYGYTF. This chain connects TRBV30 to TRBJ1-2, with 10 bases lining up with TRBD1. J lost 4 bases, V lost 3 bases, and 5 bases had no gene match. The CDR3 has 14 amino acids. Germline CDR1 and CDR2: GTSNPN and SVGIG (reference sequence).

This clonotype occurred many times. The gene calls are TRBV19 and TRBJ2-1; TRBD1 aligns across 11 bases. Germline lookup yields CDR1 LNHDA and CDR2 SQIVND (reference sequence). The CDR3 consists of 15 residues. After removal of 4 bases from V and 7 bases from J, the junction contained 6 bases not matched to a gene. CDR3 DNA sequence: TGTGCCAGTAGTAAACCCGGGACAGGGGGGAATGAGCAGTTCTTC. Translated, it gives CASSKPGTGGNEQFF.

The genes are TRBV29-1 and TRBJ1-2; a possible D gene is TRBD1 (6 bases). The CDR3 contains 21 residues. Trimming left V 4 bases short and J 7 bases short, with 40 bases between. Germline V gives CDR1 SQVTM, CDR2 ANQGSEA. The CDR3 loop reads CSVVSPVTGPRTVQKFGGYTF. CDR3 DNA: TGCAGCGTTGTATCTCCAGTGACCGGTCCAAGGACAGTACAGAAGTTCGGTGGCTACACCTTC.

The CDR3 DNA reads TGCGCCAGCAGCGGTGGGGGGCATAACAGCGTCGAGCAGTACTTC. Protein: CASSGGGHNSVEQYF. The J gene is TRBJ2-7, the V gene TRBV5-1; D is perhaps TRBD1 or TRBD2 (6 bases each). The CDR3 has 15 amino acids. The germline V gene encodes CDR1 SGHRS and CDR2 YFSETQ. Trimming took 4 bases from V and 6 from J, leaving 20 bases between them.

The chain combines TRBV20-1 with TRBJ2-1; 8 nucleotides agree with TRBD2. The V segment lost 2 bases and the J segment 5 bases; nucleotides outside the gene matches: 8. The CDR3 runs to 15 residues. Germline-derived CDR1 and CDR2 are DFQATT and SNEGSKA (reference sequence). The CDR3 loop reads CSARLSGRVNNEQFF. The DNA of the CDR3 is TGCAGTGCTAGACTCAGCGGGAGAGTTAACAATGAGCAGTTCTTC.

The genes are TRBV29-1 and TRBJ2-1; 9 bases match TRBD2. The CDR3 is 12 amino acids. CDR1 is SQVTM, CDR2 ANQGSEA, per germline. Trimming at V came to 2 bases and at J to 11 bases, leaving 4 bases not matched to a gene. Written as DNA, the CDR3 is TGCAGCGTTGAACGCGGGAGGGCCCAGCAGTTCTTC. Protein: CSVERGRAQQFF.

This clonotype was observed many times. CDR3 region: CATSDFLPGQGNQPQHF. In DNA form, the CDR3 reads TGTGCCACCAGTGATTTTCTCCCGGGACAGGGTAACCAGCCCCAGCATTTT. The genes are TRBV24-1 and TRBJ1-5; 9 nucleotides line up with TRBD1. Trimming removed 1 base from V and 7 bases from J; junction bases left unmatched: 10. Germline V lookup: CDR1 KGHDR, CDR2 SFDVKD. This CDR3 spans 17 amino acids.

Ten or more counts support this clonotype. The chain recombines TRBV7-2 with TRBJ2-1; maybe TRBD2 (5 bases). CDR1 SGHTA and CDR2 FQGNSA come from the germline V gene. The CDR3 totals 15 residues. The V gene lost 5 bases and the J gene lost 2 bases, with 13 bases spanning the gap. The CDR3: CASSRPGSTYNEQFF. DNA of the CDR3: TGTGCCAGCAGCCGCCCGGGATCCACCTACAATGAGCAGTTCTTC.

This chain links TRBV28 with TRBJ1-2, with D hard to call. Per the germline V gene, CDR1 is MDHEN and CDR2 is SYDVKM. The V gene lost 8 bases and the J gene lost 8 bases, with 9 bases spanning the gap. The CDR3 covers 10 residues. The CDR3: CASSRIGYTF. The CDR3 bases are TGTGCCAGCTCTCGTATCGGCTACACCTTC.

This chain connects TRBV3-1 to TRBJ1-2; maybe TRBD1 (5 bases). The CDR3 has 16 residues. Germline V gene data show CDR1 as LGHDT and CDR2 as YNNKEL (reference sequence). Trimming took 2 bases from V and 4 from J, leaving 17 bases between them. The DNA of the CDR3 is TGTGCCAGCAGCCAAAGGGACCAGACCACAGCCTATGGCTACACCTTC. It translates to CASSQRDQTTAYGYTF.

In this sample, this clonotype turned up many times. The J gene is TRBJ2-7, the V gene TRBV2, with no clear D. Per the germline V gene, CDR1 is SNHLY and CDR2 is FYNNEI. The CDR3 extends over 11 amino acids. V shed 6 bases and J shed 6 bases, with 9 bases lying between them. CDR3: CASRIKGEQYF. The CDR3 DNA sequence: TGTGCCAGCAGAATCAAAGGCGAGCAGTACTTC.

This clonotype was seen repeatedly, ten times or more. This CDR3 reads CASTRSQGKSPLHF. CDR3 DNA sequence: TGTGCCAGCACCAGGAGCCAGGGGAAATCACCCCTCCACTTT. V is TRBV12-3 or TRBV12-4 and J is TRBJ1-6, with a tentative D call TRBD1 (6 bases). The CDR3 length is 14 residues. Trimming removed 7 bases from V and 10 bases from J, with 17 bases in between.

This clonotype occurred many times. The chain has TRBV28 and TRBJ2-7, with D perhaps TRBD2 (5 bases). Germline CDR1 and CDR2: MDHEN and SYDVKM. Between the trimmed V and J ends, which lost 3 bases and 3 bases, there was a span of 9 bases. CDR3 length: 13 amino acids. CDR3: CASSFASIYEQYF. CDR3 nucleotide sequence: TGTGCCAGCAGTTTCGCTAGCATCTACGAGCAGTACTTC.

In its sample, this clonotype was seen a few times. This sequence joins TRBV5-1 and TRBJ2-1; 7 positions match TRBD2. The CDR3 consists of 14 residues. Germline-derived CDR1 and CDR2 are SGHRS and YFSETQ. The V segment lost 4 bases and the J segment 7 bases; nucleotides outside the gene matches: 8. CDR3 DNA: TGCGCCAGCAGCCCCGGGACTATACCGAATGAGCAGTTCTTC. Residues: CASSPGTIPNEQFF.